This TCR beta chain stems from a study of blood T cell repertoires in COVID-19 (dated by TCRdb to the early 2020s). General notes on the study: The collaborator samples originated in the United States, Italy and Spain and spanned the acute and convalescent phases of COVID-19. The material from the prospective study consisted of cDNA or gDNA derived from T cells, B-cell-depleted T cells, or PBMCs. The dataset comprised deeply sampled blood TCRbeta repertoires from subjects exposed to, actively infected with, or recovered from COVID-19. The repertoires were made available in a free public database intended to serve as a resource for research on the immune response to SARS-CoV-2. The samples were drawn from two sources: the first 160 participants of the ongoing ImmuneRACE study, and 950 to 1,500 subjects contributed by 6 global collaborators. The sample metadata nearly always contained a de-identified subject ID, COVID-19 status, age in years and sex. Where available, HLA class I and class II types were taken from metadata supplied by the sample provider and were not determined by assay-based typing.

Enrolling through a virtual design, the prospective study's participants ranged in age from roughly 18 to 100 years and lived across roughly 23 United States geographic areas. Cohort assignment in the prospective study relied on participant-reported clinical history from a screening survey and a study questionnaire. Recovered participants in ImmuneRACE Cohort 3 were defined by two consecutive negative NP/OP PCR tests, clearance by a healthcare professional, or resolution of symptoms. In the prospective study, mobile phlebotomists collected whole blood, serum and a nasopharyngeal or oropharyngeal swab from each participant. Additional blood draws and questionnaires over an approximately 2-month period could optionally be provided by prospective study participants. Before DNA extraction, prospective study blood samples were shipped either frozen or at room temperature. The full study reports these points: The quantity of clinical and demographic metadata differed by source and by participant and was supplied without curation.

TCRbeta CDR3 regions were amplified from genomic DNA by means of the immunoSEQ Assay, a bias-controlled multiplex PCR. On the authors' methods: Nucleated cell counts per sample were estimated from amplification of reference gene primers within the assay. Sequence reads were collapsed and filtered to measure the absolute abundance of every unique TCRbeta CDR3 rearrangement. For each sample, productive Simpson clonality was calculated as the square root of Simpson's diversity index across productive rearrangements. In its TCRdb copy, this immuneACCESS table keeps in-frame sequences only and misses some clones. Where compared with another copy, unresolved V genes explain less than half of these, and the others have no known cause. V, J and clone size are those of that table, while D and trimming were read from the DNA. The sample yields about 480,000 clones; approximately 86% were counted once. The ten largest account for 8% to 9.5% of the sample.

Comments on this clone: The antigen it recognizes is unknown. Qualities for individual bases were not recorded, and no much larger clone is one base off.

This receptor was taken from an older woman who had recovered from COVID-19. The specimen was PBMCs or T cells enriched from blood (not recorded which).

The DNA sequence reads TGTGCCAGCAGTCCGAGCGACAGGGGGTTTCGACCTGGAAACACCATATATTTT. Its amino acids are CASSPSDRGFRPGNTIYF. The V and J genes are TRBV28 and TRBJ1-3; 9 central nucleotides agree with TRBD1. Taken from the germline V gene, the CDR1 and CDR2 loops are MDHEN and SYDVKM. V has 5 bases trimmed and J has 2 bases trimmed; junction bases matching no gene number 13. The CDR3, cysteine through phenylalanine, is 18 amino acids long. Left in the record is the CDR3 DNA by itself, 54 bases read in frame from the first base.